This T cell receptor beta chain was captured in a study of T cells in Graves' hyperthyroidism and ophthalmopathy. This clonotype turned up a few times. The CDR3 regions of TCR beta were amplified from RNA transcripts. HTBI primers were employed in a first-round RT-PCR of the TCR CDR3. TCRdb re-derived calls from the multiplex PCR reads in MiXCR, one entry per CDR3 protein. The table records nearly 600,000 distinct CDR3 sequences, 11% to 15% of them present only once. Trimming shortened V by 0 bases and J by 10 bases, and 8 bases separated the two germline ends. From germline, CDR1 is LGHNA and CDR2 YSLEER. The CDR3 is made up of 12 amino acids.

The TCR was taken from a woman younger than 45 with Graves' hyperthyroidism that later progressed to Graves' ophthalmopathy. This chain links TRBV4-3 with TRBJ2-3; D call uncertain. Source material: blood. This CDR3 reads CASSQDLGSQYF. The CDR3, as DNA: TGCGCCAGCAGCCAAGATTTGGGTTCGCAGTATTTT.